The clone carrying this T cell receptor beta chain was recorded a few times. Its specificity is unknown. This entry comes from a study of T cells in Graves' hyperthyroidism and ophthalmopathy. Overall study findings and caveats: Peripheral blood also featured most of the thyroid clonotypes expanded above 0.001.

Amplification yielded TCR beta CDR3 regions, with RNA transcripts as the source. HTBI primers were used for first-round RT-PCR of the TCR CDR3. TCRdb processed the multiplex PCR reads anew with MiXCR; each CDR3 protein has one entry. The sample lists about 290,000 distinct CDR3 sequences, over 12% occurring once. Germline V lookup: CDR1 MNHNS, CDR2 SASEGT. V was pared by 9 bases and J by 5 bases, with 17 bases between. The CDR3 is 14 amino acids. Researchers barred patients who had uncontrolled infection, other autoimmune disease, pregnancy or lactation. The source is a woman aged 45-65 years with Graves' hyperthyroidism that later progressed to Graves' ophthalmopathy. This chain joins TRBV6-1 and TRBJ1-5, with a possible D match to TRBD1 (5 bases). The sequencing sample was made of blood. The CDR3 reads CASWRGPDHQPQHF. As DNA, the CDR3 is TGTGCCAGTTGGAGGGGACCTGATCATCAGCCCCAGCATTTT.